The clone carrying this T cell receptor (beta chain) was seen a handful of times. Its antigen is currently unknown. The V segment lost 4 bases and the J segment 2 bases; nucleotides outside the gene matches: 11. This CDR3 has 19 residues. Germline V gene lookup returns CDR1 SGHRS and CDR2 YFSETQ. The sample belongs to a study of regulatory T cells in long-lasting Graves disease. Study-wide points: Patients whose Graves' disease persisted exhibited lower TCR diversity than those newly diagnosed. TRBV28, TRBJ1-2 and TRBJ2-5 were segments that persistent disease favored.

Arm-PCR of CDR3 regions with iRepertoire HTBI primers generated TCR beta libraries. TCRdb fed the multiplex PCR reads into MiXCR, producing one record per CDR3 protein. The sample contains approximately 390,000 distinct CDR3 sequences, about a sixth of which appear only once. Time point here: newly diagnosed GD, antithyroid drugs for less than 3 months. The TCR library used RNA extracted from PBMCs. The EDTA tubes were filled with 8 to 9.5 milliliters of drawn peripheral blood. The same sample was also studied in work on T cells in Graves' hyperthyroidism and ophthalmopathy. This second study notes: Disease duration under 2 months; hyperthyroidism patients were aged 18 to 65.

Sequenced material: peripheral blood mononuclear cells (PBMCs), taken at new diagnosis, from a patient treated with antithyroid drugs. The rearrangement joins TRBV5-1 to TRBJ2-1; 14 bases line up with TRBD2. The clonotype was recovered from a woman aged 18-29 years with Graves disease. The CDR3 protein is CASSSQGTSGGLTYNEQFF. CDR3 bases: TGCGCCAGCAGCAGCCAAGGGACTAGCGGGGGCCTTACCTACAATGAGCAGTTCTTC.